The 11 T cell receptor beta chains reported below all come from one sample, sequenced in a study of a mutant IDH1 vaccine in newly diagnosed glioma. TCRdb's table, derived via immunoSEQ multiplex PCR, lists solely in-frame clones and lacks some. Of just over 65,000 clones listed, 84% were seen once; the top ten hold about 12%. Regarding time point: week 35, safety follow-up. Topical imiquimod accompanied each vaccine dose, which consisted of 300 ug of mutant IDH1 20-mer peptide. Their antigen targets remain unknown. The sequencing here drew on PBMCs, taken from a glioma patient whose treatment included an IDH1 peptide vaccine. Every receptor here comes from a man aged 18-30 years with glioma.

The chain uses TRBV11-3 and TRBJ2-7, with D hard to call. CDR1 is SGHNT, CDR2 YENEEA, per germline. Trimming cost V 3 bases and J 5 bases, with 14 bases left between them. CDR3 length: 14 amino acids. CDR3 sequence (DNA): TGTGCCAGCAGCTTGGGCGACGGACGTCACGAGCAGTACTTC. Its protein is CASSLGDGRHEQYF.

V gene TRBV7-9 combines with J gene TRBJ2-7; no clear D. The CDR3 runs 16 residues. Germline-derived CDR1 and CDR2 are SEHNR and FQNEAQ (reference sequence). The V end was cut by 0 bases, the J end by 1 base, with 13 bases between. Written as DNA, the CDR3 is TGTGCCAGCAGCTTAGCGATAGGTGTGGGATCCTACGAGCAGTACTTC. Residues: CASSLAIGVGSYEQYF.

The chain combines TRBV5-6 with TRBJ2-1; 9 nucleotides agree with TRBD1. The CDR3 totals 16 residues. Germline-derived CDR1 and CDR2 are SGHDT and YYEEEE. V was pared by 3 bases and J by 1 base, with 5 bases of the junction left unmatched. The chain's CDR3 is CASSSIQGASYNEQFF. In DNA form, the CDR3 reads TGTGCCAGCAGCTCTATACAGGGGGCATCCTACAATGAGCAGTTCTTC.

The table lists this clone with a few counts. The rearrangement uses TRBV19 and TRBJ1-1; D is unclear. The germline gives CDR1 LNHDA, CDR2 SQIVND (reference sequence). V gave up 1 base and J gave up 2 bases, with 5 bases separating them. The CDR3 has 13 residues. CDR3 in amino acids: CASSIALNTEAFF. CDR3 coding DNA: TGTGCCAGTAGTATAGCACTTAACACTGAAGCTTTCTTT.

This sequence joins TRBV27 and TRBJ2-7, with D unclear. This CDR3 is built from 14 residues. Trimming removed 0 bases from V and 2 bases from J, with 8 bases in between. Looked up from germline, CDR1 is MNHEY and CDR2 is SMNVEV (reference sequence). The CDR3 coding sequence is TGTGCCAGCAGTTTATCGGACGGACCCTACGAGCAGTACTTC. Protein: CASSLSDGPYEQYF.

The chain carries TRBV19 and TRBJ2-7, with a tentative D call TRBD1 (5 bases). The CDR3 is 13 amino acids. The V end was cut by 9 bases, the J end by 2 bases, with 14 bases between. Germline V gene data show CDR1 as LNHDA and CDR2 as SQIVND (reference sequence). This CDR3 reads CASRARGTYEQYF. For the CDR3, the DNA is TGTGCCAGCAGGGCTCGTGGGACCTACGAGCAGTACTTC.

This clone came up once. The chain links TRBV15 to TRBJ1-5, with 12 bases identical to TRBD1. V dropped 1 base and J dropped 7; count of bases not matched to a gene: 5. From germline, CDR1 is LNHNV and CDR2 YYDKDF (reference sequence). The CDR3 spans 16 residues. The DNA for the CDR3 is TGTGCCACCAGCAGAGCAGGGGACAGGGGGCGGCAGCCCCAGCATTTT. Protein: CATSRAGDRGRQPQHF.

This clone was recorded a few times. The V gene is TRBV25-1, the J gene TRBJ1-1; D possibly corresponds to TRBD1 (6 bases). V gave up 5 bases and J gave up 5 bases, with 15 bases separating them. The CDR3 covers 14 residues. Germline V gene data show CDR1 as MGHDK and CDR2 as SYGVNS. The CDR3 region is CASSFTGMRTEAFF. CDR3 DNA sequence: TGTGCCAGCAGTTTCACAGGGATGCGGACTGAAGCTTTCTTT. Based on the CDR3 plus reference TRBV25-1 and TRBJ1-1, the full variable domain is EADIYQTPRYLVIGTGKKITLECSQTMGHDKMYWYQQDPGMELHLIHYSYGVNSTEKGDLSSESTVSRIRTEHFPLTLESARPSHTSQYLCASSFTGMRTEAFFGQGTRLTVV.

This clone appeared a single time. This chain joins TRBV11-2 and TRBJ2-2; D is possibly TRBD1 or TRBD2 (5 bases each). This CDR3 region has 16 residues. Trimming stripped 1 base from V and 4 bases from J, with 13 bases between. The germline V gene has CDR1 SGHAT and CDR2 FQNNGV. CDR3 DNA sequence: TGTGCCAGCAGCTTAGGGAGGTCAGGGCTCACCGGGGAGCTGTTTTTT. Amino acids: CASSLGRSGLTGELFF.

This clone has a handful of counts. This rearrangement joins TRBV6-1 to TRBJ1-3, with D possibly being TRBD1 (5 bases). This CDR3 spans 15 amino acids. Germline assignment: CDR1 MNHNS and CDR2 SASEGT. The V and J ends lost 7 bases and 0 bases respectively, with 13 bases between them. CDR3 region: CASKIGASSGNTIYF. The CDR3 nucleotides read TGTGCCAGCAAGATCGGGGCGAGCTCTGGAAACACCATATATTTT.

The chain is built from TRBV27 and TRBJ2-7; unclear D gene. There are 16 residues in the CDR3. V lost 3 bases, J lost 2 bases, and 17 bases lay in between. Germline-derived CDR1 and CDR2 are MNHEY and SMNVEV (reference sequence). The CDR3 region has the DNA TGTGCCAGCAGTTTGCGACCTATACACCCAGCCTACGAGCAGTACTTC. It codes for CASSLRPIHPAYEQYF.